These 30 T cell receptor beta chains share one sample of origin, sequenced in a study of T cell repertoires in cytomegalovirus infection (dated 2019 in TCRdb). Sequenced using an Illumina HiSeq 1500. TCRdb trimmed public reads at Q25 via fastp, called clones via MiXCR and kept in-frame beta chains. For every CDR3 protein sequence, its rows merge into one entry that carries the most common genes and DNA. This sample holds around 900,000 distinct CDR3 sequences; about 33% were observed only once. The ten largest clones capture roughly 13% of the sample. The treatment or condition label of this sample denotes: in vitro stimulation with specific CMV peptide epitopes to enrich CMV-specific T cells. Antigens of these TCRs are unknown. Sequencing was performed on cultured CD8+ T cells from PBMCs, taken from culture after CMV antigen stimulation. The receptors here all came from a human donor in good health (CMV status not recorded). Some clones in this sample may be carry-over from other donors' samples.

The V gene is TRBV19, the J gene TRBJ2-4; 9 bases fit TRBD1. The CDR3 spans 14 residues. Looked up from germline, CDR1 is LNHDA and CDR2 is SQIVND (reference sequence). J was trimmed by 0 bases and V by 6 bases; bases with no gene match: 0. The CDR3: CASRDRGAKNIQYF. CDR3 DNA sequence: TGTGCCAGTAGGGACAGGGGAGCCAAAAACATTCAGTACTTC. The full variable domain, rest sourced from reference TRBV19 and TRBJ2-4, is DGGITQSPKYLFRKEGQNVTLSCEQNLNHDAMYWYRQDPGQGLRLIYYSQIVNDFQKGDIAEGYSVSREKKESFPLTVTSAQKNPTAFYLCASRDRGAKNIQYFGAGTRLSVL.

The V and J genes are TRBV6-6 and TRBJ2-3; D is unresolved. Per the germline V gene, CDR1 is MNHNY and CDR2 is SVGAGI (reference sequence). Trimming removed 10 bases at V and 7 bases at J, with 18 bases between. The CDR3 contains 13 residues. The CDR3 is CATPAEERNTQYF. CDR3 nucleotides: TGTGCCACCCCTGCCGAGGAGAGAAATACGCAGTATTTT.

The V and J genes are TRBV7-6 and TRBJ1-1, with 10 nucleotides matching TRBD1. Per the germline V gene, CDR1 is SGHVS and CDR2 is FNYEAQ. The CDR3 runs 13 residues. J was trimmed by 8 bases and V by 5 bases; bases with no gene match: 5. This chain's CDR3 is CASSKGTGAEAFF. For the CDR3, the DNA is TGTGCCAGCAGCAAAGGGACAGGGGCCGAAGCTTTCTTT. Full variable domain (remainder filled in from reference TRBV7-6 and TRBJ1-1): GAGVSQSPRYKVTKRGQDVALRCDPISGHVSLYWYRQALGQGPEFLTYFNYEAQQDKSGLPNDRFSAERPEGSISTLTIQRTEQRDSAMYRCASSKGTGAEAFFGQGTRLTVV.

Worth noting for this clonotype: A far larger clone is one base from this, pointing to a likely read error. The chain carries TRBV12-3 or TRBV12-4 and TRBJ2-3; D gene unclear. The CDR3 is 10 residues long. The ends were cut back, 8 bases at V and 4 bases at J, with 4 bases in the middle. The CDR3 loop reads CASGSDTQYF. The CDR3 DNA follows: TGTGCCAGCGGCTCAGATACGCAGTATTTT.

There are a few counts of this clonotype. This chain uses TRBV10-3 with TRBJ2-1; D is undetermined. The V gene's germline CDR1 is ENHRY and CDR2 SYGVKD. Trimming left V 2 bases short and J 8 bases short, with 7 bases between. This CDR3 is built from 12 residues. DNA for the CDR3: TGTGCCATCAGTGAGGTTTTCCATGAGCAGTTCTTC. This codes for CAISEVFHEQFF.

This clonotype was seen a few times. The chain couples TRBV5-1 to TRBJ1-1; TRBD1 might be the D (6 bases). This CDR3 comprises 15 residues. V dropped 1 base and J dropped 0 bases, with 10 bases sitting between them. Germline V gene data show CDR1 as SGHRS and CDR2 as YFSETQ. The CDR3 DNA is TGCGCCAGCAGCTTGTTGGGGGGCATGAACACTGAAGCTTTCTTT. It yields the protein CASSLLGGMNTEAFF.

Written as DNA, the CDR3 is TGTGCCAGCAGTCCTAGGGACCGATGGAGGAATGAAAAACTGTTTTTT. This translates into CASSPRDRWRNEKLFF. J is TRBJ1-4 and V is TRBV27; D is perhaps TRBD1 (5 bases). Trimming cost V 5 bases and J 5 bases, with 18 bases left between them. Germline V gives CDR1 MNHEY, CDR2 SMNVEV (reference sequence). This CDR3 region has 16 residues.

The chain links TRBV25-1 to TRBJ1-2; 7 nucleotides agree with TRBD1. Germline lookup yields CDR1 MGHDK and CDR2 SYGVNS. Trimming cost V 0 bases and J 3 bases; bases outside gene matches: 7. The CDR3 consists of 16 residues. CDR3 nucleotide sequence: TGTGCCAGCAGTGAATATTTCGACAGGGCTTACTATGGCTACACCTTC. As protein: CASSEYFDRAYYGYTF.

This clonotype turned up a few times. V usage is TRBV20-1 and J usage is TRBJ2-1; 7 positions agree with TRBD2. V shed 7 bases, J shed 5 bases, and the junction held 11 bases outside the gene matches. The CDR3 consists of 14 residues. Germline lookup yields CDR1 DFQATT and CDR2 SNEGSKA (reference sequence). This CDR3 is CSDLGGYLNNEQFF. The CDR3 DNA is TGCAGTGACTTGGGGGGGTATTTAAACAATGAGCAGTTCTTC.

The table lists this clonotype with a few counts. The J gene is TRBJ2-7, the V gene TRBV28; D might be TRBD2 (5 bases). Trimming took 2 bases from V and 0 from J, leaving 8 bases between them. The CDR3 consists of 14 residues. Germline CDR1 is MDHEN and CDR2 is SYDVKM. CDR3 in amino acids: CASSLIRGSYEQYV. The CDR3 nucleotides are TGTGCCAGCAGTTTAATTCGGGGCTCCTACGAGCAGTACGTC.

This chain uses TRBV4-1 with TRBJ2-1; 8 bases align to TRBD2. Trimming cost V 1 base and J 7 bases; bases outside gene matches: 9. CDR1 and CDR2 (germline): MGHRA, YSYEKL. The CDR3 covers 16 residues. DNA for the CDR3: TGCGCCAGCAGCCAAGGAGCCAGCGGGGGCCTTAATGAGCAGTTCTTC. It specifies CASSQGASGGLNEQFF.

J is TRBJ2-7 and V is TRBV7-9; D remains ambiguous. This CDR3 has 12 residues. Germline CDR1 is SEHNR and CDR2 is FQNEAQ (reference sequence). The ends were cut back, 2 bases at V and 4 bases at J, with 6 bases in the middle. CDR3 loop: CASSLNAYEQYV. The CDR3, as DNA: TGTGCCAGCAGCTTAAATGCGTACGAGCAGTACGTC.

The genes are TRBV20-1 and TRBJ2-7, with 13 bases fitting TRBD2. The CDR3 runs 19 residues. CDR1 and CDR2 from the germline V gene are DFQATT and SNEGSKA (reference sequence). Unmatched junction bases numbered 11, after V lost 0 bases and J lost 0 bases. The CDR3 loop reads CSARDILGLAGKPSYEQYV. The CDR3 coding sequence is TGCAGTGCTAGAGATATACTGGGACTAGCGGGGAAACCCTCCTACGAGCAGTACGTC.

The chain joins TRBV25-1 to TRBJ1-1; D uncertain. CDR1 is MGHDK and CDR2 is SYGVNS in the germline V gene. V was clipped by 9 bases and J by 7 bases, with 3 bases between them. The CDR3 sequence is 8 residues long. Here the CDR3 reads CASGEAFF. CDR3 nucleotides: TGTGCCAGTGGTGAAGCTTTCTTT.

The V call is TRBV10-3, the J call TRBJ2-5; 7 nucleotides align to TRBD2. With 2 bases clipped from V and 1 base from J, the junction kept 4 bases outside the gene matches. Germline values: CDR1 ENHRY, CDR2 SYGVKD. The CDR3 spans 15 residues. CDR3 coding DNA: TGTGCCATCAGTGAGCGGGGGGATTCCCAAGAGACCCAGTACTTC. Its protein product is CAISERGDSQETQYF.

V is TRBV11-3 and J is TRBJ2-1; unclear D gene. This CDR3 comprises 18 residues. V gave up 0 bases and J gave up 5 bases, with 20 bases separating them. Germline loops: CDR1 SGHNT, CDR2 YENEEA. DNA for the CDR3: TGTGCCAGCAGCTTAGAGCCCCCCTCCAGAGCCGGCCACAATGAGCAGTTCTTC. Protein: CASSLEPPSRAGHNEQFF.

The chain has TRBV7-9 and TRBJ1-1, with 8 positions matching TRBD1. The CDR3 extends over 14 amino acids. Germline V gene sequence: CDR1 SEHNR, CDR2 FQNEAQ (reference sequence). V lost 7 bases to trimming and J lost 5 bases; unmatched junction nucleotides: 9. The CDR3 here is CASTMDRVGTEAFF. The CDR3 nucleotides are TGTGCCAGCACCATGGACAGGGTAGGAACTGAAGCTTTCTTT.

The chain uses TRBV12-3 or TRBV12-4 and TRBJ1-2; no clear D. The CDR3 has 15 residues. V shed 4 bases and J shed 1 base, with 13 bases lying between them. CDR3: CASSSSGRNNYGYTF. The CDR3 DNA sequence: TGTGCCAGCAGTTCGAGTGGGAGAAATAACTATGGCTACACCTTC.

The chain has TRBV6-1 and TRBJ1-2; D remains unclear. V shed 3 bases and J shed 3 bases, with 17 bases lying between them. Germline CDR1 reads MNHNS; CDR2 reads SASEGT. The CDR3 length is 16 residues. The CDR3 DNA is TGTGCCAGCAGTGACGGGCCGACCGGAGGGTACTATGGCTACACCTTC. Residues: CASSDGPTGGYYGYTF.

This clonotype has a count of ten or more. The gene calls are TRBV12-3 or TRBV12-4 and TRBJ2-5; no definite D call. V lost 3 bases and J 2 bases, leaving 16 bases between the germline ends. The CDR3 consists of 16 residues. The CDR3 sequence: CASSFAAGPMQETQYF. In DNA form, the CDR3 reads TGTGCCAGCAGTTTTGCTGCTGGACCGATGCAAGAGACCCAGTACTTC.

A few counts support this clonotype. The CDR3 spells CASSLLDGDNSPLHF. In DNA form, the CDR3 reads TGTGCCAGCAGCCTCCTCGACGGAGATAATTCACCCCTCCACTTT. V and J are TRBV7-8 and TRBJ1-6; the D is unclear. Germline V lookup: CDR1 SGHVS, CDR2 FQNEAQ. The CDR3 sequence is 15 residues long. With 5 bases removed from V and 5 bases from J, the gap between germline ends came to 13 bases.

V and J are TRBV20-1 and TRBJ2-7; 10 bases are a match to TRBD2. The V segment lost 5 bases and the J segment 3 bases; nucleotides outside the gene matches: 1. This CDR3 spans 12 amino acids. Germline V gives CDR1 DFQATT, CDR2 SNEGSKA (reference sequence). CDR3 DNA sequence: TGCAGTGCTTTAGCGGGGGGCTACGAGCAGTACGTC. It translates to CSALAGGYEQYV.

As concerns this clonotype: Germline and junction disagree at one end, which may indicate a read error. V usage is TRBV7-6 and J usage is TRBJ2-2; tentatively, D is TRBD2 (6 bases). The CDR3 runs 14 residues. CDR1 and CDR2 (germline): SGHVS, FNYEAQ. DNA of the CDR3: TGTGCTAGCAGCTTAACGACCGGGGGCGGGGAGCTGTTTTTT. This sequence encodes CASSLTTGGGELFF.

The chain uses TRBV5-1 and TRBJ2-1; 7 bases are shared with TRBD1. This CDR3 comprises 15 residues. V was clipped by 2 bases and J by 4 bases; unmatched bases: 6. In germline, CDR1 is SGHRS, CDR2 YFSETQ. CDR3 sequence: CASSFGTGEYNEQFF. The CDR3 bases are TGCGCCAGCAGCTTCGGCACAGGGGAATACAATGAGCAGTTCTTC. Together with reference TRBV5-1 and TRBJ2-1, the CDR3 gives the full variable domain: KAGVTQTPRYLIKTRGQQVTLSCSPISGHRSVSWYQQTPGQGLQFLFEYFSETQRNKGNFPGRFSGRQFSNSRSEMNVSTLELGDSALYLCASSFGTGEYNEQFFGPGTRLTVL.

This clonotype came up many times. The rearrangement uses TRBV7-2 and TRBJ2-5, with D possibly TRBD2 on 6 matching bases. Between the trimmed V and J ends, which lost 0 bases and 5 bases, there was a span of 10 bases. The CDR3 runs to 14 residues. Germline loops: CDR1 SGHTA, CDR2 FQGNSA. CDR3 nucleotide sequence: TGTGCCAGCAGCTTAGCCCCAGGGAGGGAGACCCAGTACTTC. Protein: CASSLAPGRETQYF.

This clonotype was seen many times. The CDR3: CASSSSDRPETQYF. Here the CDR3 DNA reads TGTGCCAGCAGCAGTTCAGATAGACCCGAGACCCAGTACTTC. The V gene is TRBV12-3 or TRBV12-4, the J gene TRBJ2-5; D call uncertain. This CDR3 has 14 amino acids. The V gene lost 6 bases and the J gene lost 5 bases, with 16 bases spanning the gap.

The chain uses TRBV7-8 and TRBJ2-3; no definite D call. Trimming stripped 2 bases from V and 4 bases from J, with 13 bases between. CDR1 is SGHVS and CDR2 is FQNEAQ in the germline V gene. The CDR3 totals 15 residues. DNA for the CDR3: TGTGCCAGCAGCTTACGGGTACTACATGCAGATACGCAGTATTTT. This sequence encodes CASSLRVLHADTQYF.

In DNA, the CDR3 is TGTGCCAGCAGTTGGGACAGGGTATATAATTCACCCCTCCACTTT. Protein: CASSWDRVYNSPLHF. This sequence joins TRBV12-3 or TRBV12-4 and TRBJ1-6, with 9 positions matching TRBD1. The length of the CDR3 is 15 residues. Losses at the gene ends were 4 bases for V and 4 bases for J; bases not matched to a gene: 2.

The table lists this clonotype with a count of one. The rearrangement uses TRBV4-3 and TRBJ1-1; 10 positions agree with TRBD1. The CDR3 covers 13 residues. Looked up from germline, CDR1 is LGHNA and CDR2 is YSLEER. Trimming at V came to 4 bases and at J to 10 bases, leaving 6 bases not matched to a gene. The CDR3, as DNA: TGCGCCAGCAGCCTGGGACAGGGGAGATTAGCTTTCTTT. Protein sequence: CASSLGQGRLAFF.

The chain has TRBV27 and TRBJ1-1; 7 nucleotides agree with TRBD1. In germline, CDR1 is MNHEY, CDR2 SMNVEV (reference sequence). The CDR3 is 16 residues long. The junction had 8 bases not matched to a gene; V was cut back by 2 bases and J by 2 bases. CDR3 sequence reads: CASSLRGLAANTEAFF. The CDR3 region has the DNA TGTGCCAGCAGTTTAAGGGGGCTGGCGGCTAACACTGAAGCTTTCTTT.